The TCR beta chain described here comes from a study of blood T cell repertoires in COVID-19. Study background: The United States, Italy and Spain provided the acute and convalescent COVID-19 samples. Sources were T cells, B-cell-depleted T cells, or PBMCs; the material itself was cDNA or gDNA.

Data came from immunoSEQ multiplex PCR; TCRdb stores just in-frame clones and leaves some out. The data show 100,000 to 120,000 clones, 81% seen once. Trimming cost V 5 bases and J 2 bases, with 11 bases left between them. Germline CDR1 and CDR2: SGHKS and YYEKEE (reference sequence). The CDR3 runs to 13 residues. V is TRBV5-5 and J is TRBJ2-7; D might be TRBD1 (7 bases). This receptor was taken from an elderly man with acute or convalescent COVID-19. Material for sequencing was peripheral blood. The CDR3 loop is CASRRDSTYEQYF. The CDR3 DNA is TGTGCCAGCAGGCGGGACAGTACCTACGAGCAGTACTTC.